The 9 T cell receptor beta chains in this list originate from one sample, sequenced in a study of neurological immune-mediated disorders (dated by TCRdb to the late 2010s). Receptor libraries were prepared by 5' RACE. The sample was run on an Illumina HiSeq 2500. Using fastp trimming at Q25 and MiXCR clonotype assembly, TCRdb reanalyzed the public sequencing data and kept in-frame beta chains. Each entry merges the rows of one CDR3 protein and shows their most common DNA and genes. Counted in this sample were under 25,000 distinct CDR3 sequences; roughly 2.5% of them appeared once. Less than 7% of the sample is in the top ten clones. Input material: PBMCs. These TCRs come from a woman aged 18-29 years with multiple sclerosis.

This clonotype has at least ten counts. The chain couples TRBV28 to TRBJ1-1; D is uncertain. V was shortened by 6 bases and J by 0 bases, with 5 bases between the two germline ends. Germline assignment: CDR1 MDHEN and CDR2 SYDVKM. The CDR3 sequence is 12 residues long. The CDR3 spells CASRRMNTEAFF. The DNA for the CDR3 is TGTGCCAGCAGGAGGATGAACACTGAAGCTTTCTTT.

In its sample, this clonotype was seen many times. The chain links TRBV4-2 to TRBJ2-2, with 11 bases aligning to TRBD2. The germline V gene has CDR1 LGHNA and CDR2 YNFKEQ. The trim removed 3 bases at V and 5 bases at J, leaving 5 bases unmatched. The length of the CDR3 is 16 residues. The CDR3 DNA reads TGTGCCAGCAGCCAGCTAGCGGGGGGAGAAACCGGGGAGCTGTTTTTT. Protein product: CASSQLAGGETGELFF.

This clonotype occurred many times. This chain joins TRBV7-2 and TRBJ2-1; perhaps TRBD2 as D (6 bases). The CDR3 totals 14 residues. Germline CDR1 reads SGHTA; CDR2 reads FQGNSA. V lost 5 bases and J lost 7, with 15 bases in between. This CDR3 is CASSTRRVGNEQFF. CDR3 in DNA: TGTGCCAGCAGCACCAGGAGGGTAGGAAATGAGCAGTTCTTC.

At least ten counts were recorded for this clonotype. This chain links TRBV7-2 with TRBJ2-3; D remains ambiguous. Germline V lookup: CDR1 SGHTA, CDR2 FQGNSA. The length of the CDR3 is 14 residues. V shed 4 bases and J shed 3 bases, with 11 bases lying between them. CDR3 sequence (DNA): TGTGCCAGCAGCTCTGGACCGTGGACAGATACGCAGTATTTT. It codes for CASSSGPWTDTQYF.

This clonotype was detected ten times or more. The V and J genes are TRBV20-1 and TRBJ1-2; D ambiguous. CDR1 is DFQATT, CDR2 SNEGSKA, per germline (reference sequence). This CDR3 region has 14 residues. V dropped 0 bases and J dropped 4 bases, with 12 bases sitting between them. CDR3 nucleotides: TGCAGTGCTAGAGATGGTGTCTCACGCTATGGCTACACCTTC. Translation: CSARDGVSRYGYTF.

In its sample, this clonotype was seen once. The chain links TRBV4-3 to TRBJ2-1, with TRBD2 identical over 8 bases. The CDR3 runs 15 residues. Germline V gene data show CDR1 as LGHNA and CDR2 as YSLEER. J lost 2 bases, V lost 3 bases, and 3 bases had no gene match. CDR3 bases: TGCGCCAGCAGCCAGGCGGGAGGCCCCTACAATGAGCAGTTCTTC. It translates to CASSQAGGPYNEQFF.

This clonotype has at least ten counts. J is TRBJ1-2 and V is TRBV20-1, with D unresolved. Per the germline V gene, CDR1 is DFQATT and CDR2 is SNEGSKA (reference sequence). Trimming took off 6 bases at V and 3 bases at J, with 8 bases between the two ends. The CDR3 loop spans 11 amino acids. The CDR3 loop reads CSAEKDYGYTF. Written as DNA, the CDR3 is TGCAGTGCAGAAAAGGACTATGGCTACACCTTC.

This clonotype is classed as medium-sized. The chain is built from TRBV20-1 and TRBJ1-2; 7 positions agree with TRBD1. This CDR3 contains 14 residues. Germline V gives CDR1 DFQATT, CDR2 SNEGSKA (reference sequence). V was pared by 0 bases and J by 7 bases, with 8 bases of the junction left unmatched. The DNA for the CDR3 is TGCAGTGCTAGAGAGTTACGACAGGGCGGTGGCTACACCTTC. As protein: CSARELRQGGGYTF.

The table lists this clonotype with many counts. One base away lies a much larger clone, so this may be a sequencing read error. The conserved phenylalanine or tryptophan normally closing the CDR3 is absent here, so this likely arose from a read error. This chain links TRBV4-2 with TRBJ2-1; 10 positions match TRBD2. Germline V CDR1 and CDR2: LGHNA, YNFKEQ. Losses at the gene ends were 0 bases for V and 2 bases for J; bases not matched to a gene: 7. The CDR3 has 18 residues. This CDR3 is CASSQDSSSGGAYNEQFY. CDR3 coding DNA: TGTGCCAGCAGCCAAGATTCATCGAGCGGGGGGGCCTACAATGAGCAGTTCTAC.